This T cell receptor (beta chain) was recorded in a study of response to subunit inactivated influenza vaccine. Study-level findings and limits: That few new T cells are recruited by each seasonal influenza vaccination was the authors' suggestion.

Remarks on this clonotype: Its antigen remains unknown.

The ends were cut back, 5 bases at V and 6 bases at J, with 5 bases in the middle. The CDR3 loop spans 12 amino acids. CDR1 is MNHEY, CDR2 SMNVEV, per germline (reference sequence). In TCRdb, the RT-PCR reads were re-called with MiXCR into one record per CDR3 protein. The table records hundreds of thousands of distinct CDR3 sequences, around 20% of them present only once. This chain links TRBV27 with TRBJ1-6; unclear D gene. This sample comprised PBMCs from blood, obtained around 5 days after vaccination. The sequence came from a man aged 50-60 years who received an inactivated influenza vaccine. The CDR3 sequence: CASSNPNSPLHF. CDR3 bases: TGTGCCAGCAGTAACCCTAATTCACCCCTCCACTTT.